The 29 T cell receptor beta chains listed next were all sequenced from one sample in a study of OX40 agonist ivuxolimab in advanced cancers. Sequenced by immunoSEQ multiplex PCR; TCRdb stores in-frame clones only, minus some. Counted here are over 45,000 clones, 83% occurring once; the ten biggest clones make up approximately 1%. The input for sequencing was CD4+ or CD8+ T cells sorted from blood, taken in a trial of the OX40 agonist ivuxolimab. These receptor sequences come from an adult with an advanced solid tumor such as melanoma, head and neck, liver or kidney cancer.

This clone was picked up a small number of times. The chain carries TRBV7-3 and TRBJ1-4, with D unclear. This CDR3 region has 16 residues. CDR1 is SGHTA, CDR2 FQGTGA, per germline. V lost 5 bases to trimming and J lost 2 bases, with 15 bases between them. CDR3 sequence (DNA): TGTGCCAGCAGCCCAGGACTCACCGTCACTAATGAAAAACTGTTTTTT. This codes for CASSPGLTVTNEKLFF.

This chain uses TRBV7-2 with TRBJ1-1; 7 bases are a match to TRBD1. Trimming took 5 bases from V and 4 from J; bases not matched to a gene: 10. The germline CDR1 and CDR2 sequences are SGHTA and FQGNSA. The CDR3 contains 15 residues. CDR3 region: CASSRASDRVTEAFF. Here the CDR3 DNA reads TGTGCCAGCAGCCGCGCAAGTGACAGGGTCACTGAAGCTTTCTTT. Using reference TRBV7-2 and TRBJ1-1 for the parts outside the CDR3, the full variable domain is GAGVSQSPSNKVTEKGKDVELRCDPISGHTALYWYRQSLGQGLEFLIYFQGNSAPDKSGLPSDRFSAERTGGSVSTLTIQRTQQEDSAVYLCASSRASDRVTEAFFGQGTRLTVV.

The chain uses TRBV28 and TRBJ1-6; TRBD1 matches 8 bases. CDR3 size: 14 residues. V was clipped by 2 bases and J by 7 bases; unmatched bases: 1. CDR1 MDHEN and CDR2 SYDVKM come from the germline V gene. CDR3 nucleotide sequence: TGTGCCAGCAGTTTAGGGACAGGAAATTCACCCCTCCACTTT. Its translation: CASSLGTGNSPLHF.

The chain combines TRBV7-2 with TRBJ1-5; no reliable D call. V gave up 0 bases and J gave up 4 bases, with 7 bases separating them. The CDR3 has 14 residues. In germline, CDR1 is SGHTA, CDR2 FQGNSA. The CDR3 DNA is TGTGCCAGCAGCTTAGCTGAGTTAAATCAGCCCCAGCATTTT. It translates to CASSLAELNQPQHF.

The chain joins TRBV5-1 to TRBJ2-5; 10 positions match TRBD2. Germline values: CDR1 SGHRS, CDR2 YFSETQ. Germline trimming cut 3 bases from V and 4 bases from J; bases unmatched to any gene: 3. The CDR3 loop spans 14 amino acids. The CDR3 DNA reads TGCGCCAGCAGCTCCAGGACTAGCGGAGAGACCCAGTACTTC. Translated: CASSSRTSGETQYF.

CDR3: CASSYRGQVSTYEQYF. In DNA, the CDR3 is TGTGCCAGCAGTTACAGGGGACAGGTATCGACCTACGAGCAGTACTTC. This chain uses TRBV6-5 with TRBJ2-7, with 8 bases lining up with TRBD1. Germline V CDR1 and CDR2: MNHEY, SVGAGI. The V segment lost 2 bases and the J segment 2 bases; nucleotides outside the gene matches: 8. The CDR3 covers 16 residues.

The chain recombines TRBV19 with TRBJ2-1; TRBD1 matches at 8 bases. Germline V gene sequence: CDR1 LNHDA, CDR2 SQIVND (reference sequence). Germline trimming cut 3 bases from V and 9 bases from J; bases unmatched to any gene: 7. The CDR3 has 14 amino acids. The CDR3 nucleotides are TGTGCCAGTAGTATGGACAGGGCCCGGGGTGAGCAGTTCTTC. It specifies CASSMDRARGEQFF.

This clone was found once. The rearrangement links TRBV6-1 to TRBJ1-2, with 8 bases identical to TRBD1. The junction had 9 bases not matched to a gene; V was cut back by 5 bases and J by 4 bases. Germline-derived CDR1 and CDR2 are MNHNS and SASEGT. This CDR3 region has 15 residues. The DNA for the CDR3 is TGTGCCAGCAGTAGCTACGGACAGGGCGCCTATGGCTACACCTTC. Its translation: CASSSYGQGAYGYTF.

This sequence joins TRBV19 and TRBJ1-5; no firm D call. Trimming took off 0 bases at V and 6 bases at J, with 12 bases between the two ends. CDR3 length: 15 amino acids. Germline CDR1 is LNHDA and CDR2 is SQIVND (reference sequence). CDR3 nucleotides: TGTGCCAGTAGTATAGAGGTTGACGGAAGTCAGCCCCAGCATTTT. This encodes CASSIEVDGSQPQHF.

The chain couples TRBV7-6 to TRBJ2-5; a weak D match, TRBD1 (7 bases). V shed 2 bases and J shed 5 bases, with 15 bases lying between them. Germline-derived CDR1 and CDR2 are SGHVS and FNYEAQ. This CDR3 region has 15 residues. This chain's CDR3 is CASSLTAGGWETQYF. In DNA, the CDR3 is TGTGCCAGCAGCTTAACCGCAGGGGGGTGGGAGACCCAGTACTTC.

This clone was recorded once. The V gene is TRBV10-3, the J gene TRBJ2-7; TRBD1 might be the D (6 bases). The V end was cut by 5 bases, the J end by 6 bases, with 11 bases between. The CDR3 runs to 12 residues. The germline gives CDR1 ENHRY, CDR2 SYGVKD. CDR3 DNA sequence: TGTGCCATCAGTCTACAGGGACGCGAGCAGTACTTC. Amino acid sequence: CAISLQGREQYF.

The chain is built from TRBV9 and TRBJ1-4; 9 positions agree with TRBD1. V was clipped by 4 bases and J by 7 bases; unmatched bases: 5. The V gene's germline CDR1 is SGDLS and CDR2 YYNGEE. The CDR3 consists of 14 residues. DNA for the CDR3: TGTGCCAGCAGCCGGACAGGGGCCGGTGAAAAACTGTTTTTT. Amino acids: CASSRTGAGEKLFF.

The CDR3 coding sequence is TGTGCCAGCAGTTTACGGGGACTAGCGGGGATAATCTCCTACAATGAGCAGTTCTTC. Translated: CASSLRGLAGIISYNEQFF. The chain couples TRBV27 to TRBJ2-1; 13 bases are shared with TRBD2. Germline-derived CDR1 and CDR2 are MNHEY and SMNVEV (reference sequence). The V segment lost 2 bases and the J segment 0 bases; nucleotides outside the gene matches: 7. There are 19 residues in the CDR3.

This clone was detected a few times. The chain is built from TRBV6-5 and TRBJ1-1, with TRBD1 matching over 10 bases. Germline CDR1 is MNHEY and CDR2 is SVGAGI. With 7 bases clipped from V and 0 bases from J, the junction kept 5 bases outside the gene matches. The CDR3 is made up of 15 amino acids. CDR3 region: CASIRTGGVNTEAFF. The CDR3 DNA reads TGTGCCAGCATCCGGACAGGGGGAGTGAACACTGAAGCTTTCTTT.

This clone was recorded only once. The rearrangement joins TRBV18 to TRBJ2-7, with D perhaps matching TRBD1 (5 bases). The germline gives CDR1 KGHSH, CDR2 LQKENI. The CDR3 length is 14 residues. V lost 6 bases and J 2 bases, leaving 14 bases between the germline ends. The CDR3 region has the DNA TGTGCCAGCTCCCTGACAGTTTCCACCTACGAGCAGTACTTC. Its translation is CASSLTVSTYEQYF.

This sequence joins TRBV9 and TRBJ1-3; the D gene is possibly TRBD1 (5 bases). V was clipped by 6 bases and J by 0 bases, with 10 bases between them. The CDR3 length is 14 residues. Per the germline V gene, CDR1 is SGDLS and CDR2 is YYNGEE. CDR3 in amino acids: CASTPQGSGNTIYF. The CDR3 DNA follows: TGTGCCAGCACCCCGCAGGGCTCTGGAAACACCATATATTTT.

The rearrangement links TRBV10-3 to TRBJ1-6; D not certain. Trimming took 2 bases from V and 10 from J, leaving 9 bases between them. CDR3 length: 13 residues. Germline CDR1 reads ENHRY; CDR2 reads SYGVKD. In DNA, the CDR3 is TGTGCCATCAGTGAGGGGTGGAGATCACCCCTCCACTTT. Protein product: CAISEGWRSPLHF.

The V gene is TRBV9, the J gene TRBJ2-4, with TRBD2 matching over 8 bases. The ends lost 0 bases at V and 5 bases at J; junction bases unmatched: 7. This CDR3 has 16 amino acids. In germline, CDR1 is SGDLS, CDR2 YYNGEE. CDR3 sequence: CASSVEAGGSQNIQYF. The CDR3 DNA follows: TGTGCCAGCAGCGTAGAGGCGGGGGGTTCTCAAAACATTCAGTACTTC.

The chain carries TRBV5-1 and TRBJ1-1; 8 bases align to TRBD1. The germline gives CDR1 SGHRS, CDR2 YFSETQ. Trimming removed 4 bases from V and 1 base from J; junction bases left unmatched: 3. The length of the CDR3 is 14 residues. The CDR3, as DNA: TGCGCCAGCAGCCGAGGACAGGGGAACACTGAAGCTTTCTTT. It codes for CASSRGQGNTEAFF.

This rearrangement joins TRBV5-6 to TRBJ2-7; TRBD1 matches 9 bases. The CDR3 runs to 15 residues. After removal of 4 bases from V and 6 bases from J, the junction contained 11 bases not matched to a gene. CDR1 and CDR2 (germline): SGHDT, YYEEEE. The CDR3 coding sequence is TGTGCCAGCAGCATTCGGGACAGGGAATATCGCGAGCAGTACTTC. Its protein product is CASSIRDREYREQYF.

This clone was seen once. The chain couples TRBV2 to TRBJ1-6, with a tentative D call TRBD1 (6 bases). CDR1 is SNHLY and CDR2 is FYNNEI in the germline V gene. This CDR3 comprises 12 residues. V lost 10 bases and J lost 9, with 13 bases in between. CDR3 sequence reads: CATQGPFSPLHF. CDR3 coding DNA: TGTGCCACTCAGGGGCCCTTTTCACCCCTCCACTTT.

This clone came up a few times. The chain is built from TRBV5-1 and TRBJ2-7; D not certain. V lost 0 bases, J lost 9 bases, and 13 bases lay in between. The CDR3 totals 13 residues. Germline V gene sequence: CDR1 SGHRS, CDR2 YFSETQ. CDR3 in DNA: TGCGCCAGCAGCTTGGTAACAAGACAAGTGCAGTACTTC. Its protein is CASSLVTRQVQYF.

The V gene is TRBV19, the J gene TRBJ1-1; no definite D call. CDR3 length equals 16 residues. V was pared by 7 bases and J by 0 bases, with 18 bases between. Germline V gene sequence: CDR1 LNHDA, CDR2 SQIVND (reference sequence). The CDR3 protein is CASTTEGLRLNTEAFF. The CDR3 DNA reads as TGTGCCAGTACCACCGAAGGGTTGCGATTGAACACTGAAGCTTTCTTT.

This chain connects TRBV18 to TRBJ1-3; TRBD1 aligns across 8 bases. After removal of 6 bases from V and 7 bases from J, the junction contained 11 bases not matched to a gene. The CDR3 length is 15 residues. CDR1 and CDR2 from the germline V gene are KGHSH and LQKENI. CDR3 coding DNA: TGTGCCAGCTCCCAAGACAGGGGCAATTTGAACACCATATATTTT. It specifies CASSQDRGNLNTIYF.

The chain employs TRBV7-2 and TRBJ2-7; 9 bases are a match to TRBD2. The ends lost 5 bases at V and 2 bases at J; junction bases unmatched: 13. The CDR3 is 17 amino acids. The germline V gene has CDR1 SGHTA and CDR2 FQGNSA. CDR3 region: CASSPRNSGGSPYEQYF. In DNA form, the CDR3 reads TGTGCCAGCAGCCCGAGGAATAGCGGGGGATCCCCCTACGAGCAGTACTTC. Full variable domain (missing parts from reference TRBV7-2 and TRBJ2-7): GAGVSQSPSNKVTEKGKDVELRCDPISGHTALYWYRQSLGQGLEFLIYFQGNSAPDKSGLPSDRFSAERTGGSVSTLTIQRTQQEDSAVYLCASSPRNSGGSPYEQYFGPGTRLTVT.

CDR3 amino acids: CAILPSGHLPAGKQFF. DNA for the CDR3: TGTGCCATCCTCCCGTCGGGACACCTTCCAGCGGGGAAGCAGTTCTTC. V and J are TRBV5-4 and TRBJ2-1; D is perhaps TRBD2 (7 bases). With 9 bases removed from V and 11 bases from J, the gap between germline ends came to 30 bases. Germline CDR1 reads SGHNT; CDR2 reads YYREEE (reference sequence). The CDR3 runs 16 residues.

The chain employs TRBV9 and TRBJ2-3; 8 bases line up with TRBD2. The CDR3 totals 16 residues. Trimming took 3 bases from V and 3 from J; bases not matched to a gene: 9. CDR1 is SGDLS, CDR2 YYNGEE, per germline. Here the CDR3 reads CASSGRLATMTDTQYF. The DNA for the CDR3 is TGTGCCAGCAGCGGCAGACTAGCGACGATGACAGATACGCAGTATTTT. Based on the CDR3 plus reference TRBV9 and TRBJ2-3, the full variable domain is DSGVTQTPKHLITATGQRVTLRCSPRSGDLSVYWYQQSLDQGLQFLIQYYNGEERAKGNILERFSAQQFPDLHSELNLSSLELGDSALYFCASSGRLATMTDTQYFGPGTRLTVL.

The J gene is TRBJ1-1, the V gene TRBV2; no firm D call. V lost 6 bases and J lost 2, with 13 bases in between. Germline CDR1 and CDR2: SNHLY and FYNNEI. CDR3 length: 14 amino acids. CDR3 nucleotide sequence: TGTGCCAGCAGCCCAGAAGCCCATAACACTGAAGCTTTCTTT. Protein sequence: CASSPEAHNTEAFF.

The V gene is TRBV9, the J gene TRBJ1-1; TRBD1 aligns across 7 bases. This CDR3 has 15 residues. Germline CDR1 reads SGDLS; CDR2 reads YYNGEE. The V segment lost 0 bases and the J segment 2 bases; nucleotides outside the gene matches: 4. The CDR3 DNA is TGTGCCAGCAGCGTAGACCAGGGGGTAAACACTGAAGCTTTCTTT. Protein: CASSVDQGVNTEAFF.